Reported below is one T cell receptor (beta chain). Its antigen is as yet unknown. The sample contains more than one DNA sequence encoding this CDR3. V was trimmed by 3 bases and J by 3 bases, leaving 9 bases between them. The CDR3 extends over 14 amino acids. Germline values: CDR1 MNHEY, CDR2 SMNVEV (reference sequence). These data belong to a study of shared clonotypes between healthy human individuals. Study-wide context: Researchers assigned three CD4 naive, three CD4 memory, two CD8 naive and one CD8 memory plate to each donor. Whole-study results and caveats: Naive CD4 clonotype sharing across four donors was approximately 5%.

CD8 cells regarded as naive lacked CD45RO, were positively chosen for CCR7, and omitted terminally differentiated effector memory CD45RA+ cells. Donors had no recently reported acute infections or vaccinations and were HIV-negative. At a deep level, the assay was run. The repertoire was sequenced with immunoSEQ multiplex PCR; TCRdb's copy has only in-frame clones and lacks some. The sample has 1.5 million to 2.5 million clones, 85% to 95% seen once. Specimen: naive CD8+ T cells sorted from blood. The sequence was obtained from a man aged 18 to 30 in good health. This chain connects TRBV27 to TRBJ2-1, with D tentatively TRBD2 (5 bases). This chain's CDR3 is CASSFGGSYNEQFF. The CDR3 coding sequence is TGTGCCAGCAGTTTTGGAGGCAGCTACAATGAGCAGTTCTTC.